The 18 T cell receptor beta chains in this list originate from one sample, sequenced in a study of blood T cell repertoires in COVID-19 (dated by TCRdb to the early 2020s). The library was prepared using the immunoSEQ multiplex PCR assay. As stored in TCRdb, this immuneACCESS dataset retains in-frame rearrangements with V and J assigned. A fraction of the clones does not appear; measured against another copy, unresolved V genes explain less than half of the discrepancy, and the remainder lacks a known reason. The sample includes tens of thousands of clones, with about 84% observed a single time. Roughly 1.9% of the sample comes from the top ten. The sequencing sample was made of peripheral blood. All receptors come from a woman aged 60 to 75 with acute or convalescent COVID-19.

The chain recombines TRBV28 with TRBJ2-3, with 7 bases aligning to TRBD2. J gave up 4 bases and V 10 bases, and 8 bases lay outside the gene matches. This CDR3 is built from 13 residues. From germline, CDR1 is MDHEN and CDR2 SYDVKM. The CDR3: CAITGGGSDTQYF. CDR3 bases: TGTGCCATTACGGGGGGTGGGTCAGATACGCAGTATTTT.

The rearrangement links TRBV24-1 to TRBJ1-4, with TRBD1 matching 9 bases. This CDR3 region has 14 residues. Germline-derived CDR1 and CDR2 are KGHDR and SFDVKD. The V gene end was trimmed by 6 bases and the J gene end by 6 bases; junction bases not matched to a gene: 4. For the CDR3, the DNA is TGTGCCACCAGTTCGGGACAGGGCGATGAAAAACTGTTTTTT. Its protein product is CATSSGQGDEKLFF.

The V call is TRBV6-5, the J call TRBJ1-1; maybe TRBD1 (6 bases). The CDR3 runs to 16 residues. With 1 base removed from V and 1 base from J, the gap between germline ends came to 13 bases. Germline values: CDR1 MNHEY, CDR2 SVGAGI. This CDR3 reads CASSYFGSTGNTEAFF. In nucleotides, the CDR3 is TGTGCCAGCAGTTACTTCGGGTCGACAGGGAACACTGAAGCTTTCTTT.

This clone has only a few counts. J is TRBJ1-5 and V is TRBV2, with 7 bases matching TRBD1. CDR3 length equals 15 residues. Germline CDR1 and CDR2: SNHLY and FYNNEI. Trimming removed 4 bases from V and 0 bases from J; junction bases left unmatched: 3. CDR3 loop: CASSGQGHSNQPQHF. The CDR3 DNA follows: TGTGCCAGCAGTGGACAGGGACATAGCAATCAGCCCCAGCATTTT.

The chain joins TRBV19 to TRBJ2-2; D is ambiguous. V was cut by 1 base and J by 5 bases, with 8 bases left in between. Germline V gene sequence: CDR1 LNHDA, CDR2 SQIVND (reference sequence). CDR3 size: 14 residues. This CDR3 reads CASSIGLKTGELFF. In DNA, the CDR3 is TGTGCCAGTAGTATAGGACTTAAAACCGGGGAGCTGTTTTTT.

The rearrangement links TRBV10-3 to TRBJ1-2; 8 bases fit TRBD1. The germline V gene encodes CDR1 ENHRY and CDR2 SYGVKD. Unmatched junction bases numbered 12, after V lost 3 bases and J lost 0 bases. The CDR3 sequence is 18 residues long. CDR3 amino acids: CAISEPFRDRTANYGYTF. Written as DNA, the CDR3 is TGTGCCATCAGTGAACCCTTTAGGGACAGGACAGCTAACTATGGCTACACCTTC.

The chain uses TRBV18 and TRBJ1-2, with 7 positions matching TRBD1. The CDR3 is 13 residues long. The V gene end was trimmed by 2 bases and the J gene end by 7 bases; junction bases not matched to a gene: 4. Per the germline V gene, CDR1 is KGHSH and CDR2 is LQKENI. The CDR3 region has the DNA TGTGCCAGCTCACCAGACAGGGCGAGTGGCTACACCTTC. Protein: CASSPDRASGYTF.

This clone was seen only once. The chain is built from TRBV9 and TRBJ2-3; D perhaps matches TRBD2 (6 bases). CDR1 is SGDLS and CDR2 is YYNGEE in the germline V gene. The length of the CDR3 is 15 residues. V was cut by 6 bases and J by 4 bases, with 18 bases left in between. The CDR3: CASTPSDGWADTQYF. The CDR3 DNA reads TGTGCCAGCACTCCTAGCGATGGGTGGGCAGATACGCAGTATTTT.

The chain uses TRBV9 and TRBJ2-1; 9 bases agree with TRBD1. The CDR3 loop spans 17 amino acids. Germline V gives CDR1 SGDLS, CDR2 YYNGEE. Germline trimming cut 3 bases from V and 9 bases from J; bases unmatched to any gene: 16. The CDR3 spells CASSGPKIGTGIGEQFF. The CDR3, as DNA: TGTGCCAGCAGCGGACCAAAAATCGGGACAGGGATAGGTGAGCAGTTCTTC.

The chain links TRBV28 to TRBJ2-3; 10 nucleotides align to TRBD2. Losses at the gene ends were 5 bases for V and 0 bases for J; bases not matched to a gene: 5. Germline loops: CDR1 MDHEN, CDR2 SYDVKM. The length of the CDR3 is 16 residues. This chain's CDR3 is CASSTWTSGSTDTQYF. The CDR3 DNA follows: TGTGCCAGCAGTACCTGGACTAGCGGCAGCACAGATACGCAGTATTTT.

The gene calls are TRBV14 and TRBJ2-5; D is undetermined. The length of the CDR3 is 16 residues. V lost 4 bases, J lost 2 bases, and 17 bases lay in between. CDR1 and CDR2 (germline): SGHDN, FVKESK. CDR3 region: CASSPIRQSSQETQYF. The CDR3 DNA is TGTGCCAGCAGCCCAATCAGGCAATCCTCTCAAGAGACCCAGTACTTC.

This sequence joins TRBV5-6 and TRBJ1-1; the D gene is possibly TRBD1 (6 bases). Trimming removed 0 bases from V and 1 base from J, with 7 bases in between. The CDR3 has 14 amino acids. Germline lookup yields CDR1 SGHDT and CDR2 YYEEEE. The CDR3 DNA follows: TGTGCCAGCAGCTTGGCGGGACAGAACACTGAAGCTTTCTTT. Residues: CASSLAGQNTEAFF.

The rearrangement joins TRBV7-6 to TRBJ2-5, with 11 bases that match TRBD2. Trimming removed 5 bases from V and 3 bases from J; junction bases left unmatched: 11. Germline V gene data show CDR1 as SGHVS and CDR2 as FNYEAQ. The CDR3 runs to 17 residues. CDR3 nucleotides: TGTGCCAGCAGCCCGATTAGCGGGGGGGCGGGTAAAGAGACCCAGTACTTC. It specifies CASSPISGGAGKETQYF.

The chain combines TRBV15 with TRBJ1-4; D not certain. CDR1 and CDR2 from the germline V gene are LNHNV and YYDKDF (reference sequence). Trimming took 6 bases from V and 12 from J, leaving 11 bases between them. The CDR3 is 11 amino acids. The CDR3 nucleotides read TGTGCCACCAGGGAGGATCGGGAACTGTTTTTT. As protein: CATREDRELFF.

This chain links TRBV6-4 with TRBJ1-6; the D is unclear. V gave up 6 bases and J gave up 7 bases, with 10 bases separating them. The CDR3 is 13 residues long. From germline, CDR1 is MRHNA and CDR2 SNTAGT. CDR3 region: CASSERRNSPLHF. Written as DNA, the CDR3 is TGTGCCAGCAGCGAACGGAGAAATTCACCCCTCCACTTT.

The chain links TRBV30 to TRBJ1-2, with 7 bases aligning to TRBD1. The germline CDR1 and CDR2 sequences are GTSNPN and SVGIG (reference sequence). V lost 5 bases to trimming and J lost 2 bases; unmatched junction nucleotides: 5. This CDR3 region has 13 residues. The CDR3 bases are TGTGCCTGGGTGGACAGGCCCAACTATGGCTACACCTTC. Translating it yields CAWVDRPNYGYTF.

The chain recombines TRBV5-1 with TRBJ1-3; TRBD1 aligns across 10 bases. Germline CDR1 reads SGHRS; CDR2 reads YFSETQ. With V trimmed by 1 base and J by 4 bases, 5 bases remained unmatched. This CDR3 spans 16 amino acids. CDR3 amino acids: CASSLRPGQGGNTIYF. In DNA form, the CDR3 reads TGCGCCAGCAGCTTGAGACCGGGACAGGGGGGAAACACCATATATTTT.

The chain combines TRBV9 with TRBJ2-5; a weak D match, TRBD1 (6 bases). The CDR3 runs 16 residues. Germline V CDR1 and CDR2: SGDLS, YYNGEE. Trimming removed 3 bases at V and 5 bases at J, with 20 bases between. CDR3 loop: CASSAATGLGLETQYF. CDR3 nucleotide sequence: TGTGCCAGCAGCGCCGCAACAGGGTTGGGATTGGAGACCCAGTACTTC. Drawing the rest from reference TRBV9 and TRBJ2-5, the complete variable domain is DSGVTQTPKHLITATGQRVTLRCSPRSGDLSVYWYQQSLDQGLQFLIQYYNGEERAKGNILERFSAQQFPDLHSELNLSSLELGDSALYFCASSAATGLGLETQYFGPGTRLLVL.